This T cell receptor (beta chain) stems from a study of blood T cell repertoires in COVID-19. Study overall: Samples came from the United States, Italy and Spain, spanning acute and convalescent COVID-19. The analysed material was cDNA or gDNA that came from T cells, B-cell-depleted T cells, or PBMCs.

Losses at the gene ends were 4 bases for V and 4 bases for J; bases not matched to a gene: 5. This CDR3 is 14 amino acids long. Germline V gene sequence: CDR1 SGHRS, CDR2 YFSETQ. Original methodology: By means of reference gene primer amplification, nucleated cell counts were estimated. Only in-frame clones appear in the TCRdb table, and some are missing; sequencing was by immunoSEQ multiplex PCR. V and J calls and clone size are those listed in that table; D and trimming were worked out from the DNA. The data show some 320,000 clones, roughly nine tenths seen once. The V call is TRBV5-1, the J call TRBJ1-2, with TRBD1 matching 9 bases. This clonotype was sampled from a woman in her twenties or thirties with COVID-19, enrolled during active disease. The specimen sequenced was peripheral blood. As DNA, the CDR3 is TGCGCCAGCAGCACCGGGACAGGGAGCTATGGCTACACCTTC. Amino acids: CASSTGTGSYGYTF.